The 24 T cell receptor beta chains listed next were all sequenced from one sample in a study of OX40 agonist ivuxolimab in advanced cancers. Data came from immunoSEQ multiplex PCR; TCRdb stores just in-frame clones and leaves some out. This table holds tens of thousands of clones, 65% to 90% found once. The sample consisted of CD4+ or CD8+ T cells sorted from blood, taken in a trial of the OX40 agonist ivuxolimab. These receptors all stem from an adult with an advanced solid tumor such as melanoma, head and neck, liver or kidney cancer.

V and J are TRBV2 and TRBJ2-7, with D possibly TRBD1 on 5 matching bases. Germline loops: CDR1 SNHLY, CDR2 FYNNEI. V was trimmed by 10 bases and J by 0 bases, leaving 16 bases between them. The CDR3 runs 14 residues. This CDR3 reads CATVFVGPSYEQYF. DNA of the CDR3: TGTGCCACCGTTTTCGTGGGGCCCTCCTACGAGCAGTACTTC.

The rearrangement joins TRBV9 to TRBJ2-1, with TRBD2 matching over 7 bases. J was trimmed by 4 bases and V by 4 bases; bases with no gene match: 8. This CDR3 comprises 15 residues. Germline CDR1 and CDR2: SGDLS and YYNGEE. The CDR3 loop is CASSPELALYNEQFF. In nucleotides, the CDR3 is TGTGCCAGCAGCCCGGAACTAGCGTTATACAATGAGCAGTTCTTC.

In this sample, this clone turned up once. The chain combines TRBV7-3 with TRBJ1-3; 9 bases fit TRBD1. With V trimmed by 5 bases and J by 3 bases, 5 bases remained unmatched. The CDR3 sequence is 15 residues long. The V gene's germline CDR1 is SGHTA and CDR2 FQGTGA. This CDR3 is CASSATGGGGNTIYF. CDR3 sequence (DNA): TGTGCCAGCAGCGCTACAGGGGGCGGTGGAAACACCATATATTTT.

For the CDR3, the DNA is TGTGCCAGCAGTTTTCATCCAATAGGAGAGACCCAGTACTTC. This codes for CASSFHPIGETQYF. The V gene is TRBV27, the J gene TRBJ2-5; D is ambiguous. Trimming took off 3 bases at V and 4 bases at J, with 12 bases between the two ends. This CDR3 spans 14 amino acids. Looked up from germline, CDR1 is MNHEY and CDR2 is SMNVEV (reference sequence).

Here the CDR3 reads CASSYSRFRMNTEAFF. In nucleotides, the CDR3 is TGTGCCAGCAGTTACTCGAGATTCCGCATGAACACTGAAGCTTTCTTT. V and J are TRBV6-5 and TRBJ1-1; D call uncertain. V gave up 0 bases and J gave up 0 bases, with 11 bases separating them. The CDR3 length is 16 residues. From germline, CDR1 is MNHEY and CDR2 SVGAGI.

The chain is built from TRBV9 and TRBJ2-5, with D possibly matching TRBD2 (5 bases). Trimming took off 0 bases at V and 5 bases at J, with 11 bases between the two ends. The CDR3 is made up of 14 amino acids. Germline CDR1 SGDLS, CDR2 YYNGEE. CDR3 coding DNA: TGTGCCAGCAGCGTAGCTGACCCGGGGGAGACCCAGTACTTC. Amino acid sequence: CASSVADPGETQYF.

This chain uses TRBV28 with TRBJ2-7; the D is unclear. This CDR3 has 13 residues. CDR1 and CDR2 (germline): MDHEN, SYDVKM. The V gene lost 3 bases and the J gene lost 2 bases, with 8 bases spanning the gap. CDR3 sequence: CASSLGTTYEQYF. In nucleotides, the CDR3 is TGTGCCAGCAGTTTGGGTACCACCTACGAGCAGTACTTC. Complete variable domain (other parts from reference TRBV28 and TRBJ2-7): DVKVTQSSRYLVKRTGEKVFLECVQDMDHENMFWYRQDPGLGLRLIYFSYDVKMKEKGDIPEGYSVSREKKERFSLILESASTNQTSMYLCASSLGTTYEQYFGPGTRLTVT.

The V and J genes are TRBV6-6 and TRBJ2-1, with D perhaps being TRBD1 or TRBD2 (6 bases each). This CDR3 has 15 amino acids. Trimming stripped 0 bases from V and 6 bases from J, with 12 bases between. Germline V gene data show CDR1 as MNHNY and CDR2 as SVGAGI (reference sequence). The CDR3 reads CASSYSAGHTNEQFF. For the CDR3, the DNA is TGTGCCAGCAGTTACTCGGCGGGACACACCAATGAGCAGTTCTTC.

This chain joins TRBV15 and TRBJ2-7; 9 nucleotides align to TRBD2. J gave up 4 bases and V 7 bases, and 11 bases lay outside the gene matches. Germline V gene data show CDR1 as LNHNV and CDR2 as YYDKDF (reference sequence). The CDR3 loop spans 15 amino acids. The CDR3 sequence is CATMGGSGGTYEQYF. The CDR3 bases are TGTGCCACCATGGGAGGTAGCGGGGGAACGTACGAGCAGTACTTC.

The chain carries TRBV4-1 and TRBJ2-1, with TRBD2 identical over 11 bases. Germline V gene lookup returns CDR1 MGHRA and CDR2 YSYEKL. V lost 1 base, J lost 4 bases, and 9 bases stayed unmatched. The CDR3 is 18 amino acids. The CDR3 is CASSQAVRLAGGYNEQFF. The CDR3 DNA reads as TGCGCCAGCAGCCAAGCTGTACGGCTAGCGGGGGGATACAATGAGCAGTTCTTC.

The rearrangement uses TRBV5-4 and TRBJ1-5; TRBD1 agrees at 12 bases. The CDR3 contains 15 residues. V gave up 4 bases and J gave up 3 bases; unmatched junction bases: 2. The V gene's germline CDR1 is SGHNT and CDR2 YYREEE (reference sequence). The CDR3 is CASSGGQGANQPQHF. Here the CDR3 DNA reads TGTGCCAGCAGCGGGGGACAGGGGGCCAATCAGCCCCAGCATTTT.

The CDR3 bases are TGTGCCAGCAGCGCCCAGGGGCTGGCGGGGGGGACCAACAATGAGCAGTTCTTC. It translates to CASSAQGLAGGTNNEQFF. The V call is TRBV9, the J call TRBJ2-1, with 9 bases matching TRBD2. V lost 3 bases, J lost 5 bases, and 15 bases stayed unmatched. The CDR3 is 18 residues long. Germline V gives CDR1 SGDLS, CDR2 YYNGEE. The full variable domain, completed using reference TRBV9 and TRBJ2-1, is DSGVTQTPKHLITATGQRVTLRCSPRSGDLSVYWYQQSLDQGLQFLIQYYNGEERAKGNILERFSAQQFPDLHSELNLSSLELGDSALYFCASSAQGLAGGTNNEQFFGPGTRLTVL.

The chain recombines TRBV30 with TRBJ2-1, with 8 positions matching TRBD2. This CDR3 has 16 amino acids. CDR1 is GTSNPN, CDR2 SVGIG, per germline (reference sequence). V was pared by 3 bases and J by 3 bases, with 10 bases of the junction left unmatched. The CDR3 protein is CAWRGLAGGYYNEQFF. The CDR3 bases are TGTGCCTGGAGAGGACTCGCGGGGGGTTACTACAATGAGCAGTTCTTC.

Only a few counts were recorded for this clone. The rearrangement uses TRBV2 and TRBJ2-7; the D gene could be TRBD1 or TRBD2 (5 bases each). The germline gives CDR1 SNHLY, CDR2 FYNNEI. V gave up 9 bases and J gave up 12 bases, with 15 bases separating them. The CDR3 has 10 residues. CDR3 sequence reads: CASIRGPTYF. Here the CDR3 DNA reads TGTGCCAGTATACGGGGCCCTACGTACTTC.

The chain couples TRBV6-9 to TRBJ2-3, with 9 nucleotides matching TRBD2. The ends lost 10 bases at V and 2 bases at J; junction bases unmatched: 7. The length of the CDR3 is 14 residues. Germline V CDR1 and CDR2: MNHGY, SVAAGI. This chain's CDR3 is CAIPSGGNTDTQYF. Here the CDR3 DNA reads TGTGCCATCCCCAGCGGGGGGAACACAGATACGCAGTATTTT.

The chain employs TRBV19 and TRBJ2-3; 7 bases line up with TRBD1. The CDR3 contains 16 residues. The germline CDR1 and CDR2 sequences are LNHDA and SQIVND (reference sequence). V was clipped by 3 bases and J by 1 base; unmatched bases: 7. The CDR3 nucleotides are TGTGCCAGTAGTATCCCTGGACAGGACGGCACAGATACGCAGTATTTT. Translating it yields CASSIPGQDGTDTQYF.

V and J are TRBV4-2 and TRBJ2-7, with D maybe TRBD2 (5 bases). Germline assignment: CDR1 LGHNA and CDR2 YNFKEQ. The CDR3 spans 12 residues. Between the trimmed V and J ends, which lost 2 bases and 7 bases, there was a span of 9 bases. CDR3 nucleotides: TGTGCCAGCAGCCAATCGGACTGGGAGCAGTACTTC. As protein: CASSQSDWEQYF.

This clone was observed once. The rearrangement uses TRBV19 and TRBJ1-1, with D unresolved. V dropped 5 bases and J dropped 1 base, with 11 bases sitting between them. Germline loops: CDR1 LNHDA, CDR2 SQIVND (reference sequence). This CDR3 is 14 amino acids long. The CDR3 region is CASSLSISNTEAFF. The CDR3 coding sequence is TGTGCCAGTAGTCTTAGTATTTCGAACACTGAAGCTTTCTTT.

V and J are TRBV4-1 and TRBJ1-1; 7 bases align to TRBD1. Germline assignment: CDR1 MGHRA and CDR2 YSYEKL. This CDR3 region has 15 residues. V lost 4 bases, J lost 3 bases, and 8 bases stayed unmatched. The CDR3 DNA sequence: TGCGCCAGCAGCCCTGGCACGGGACAGTACACTGAAGCTTTCTTT. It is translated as CASSPGTGQYTEAFF.

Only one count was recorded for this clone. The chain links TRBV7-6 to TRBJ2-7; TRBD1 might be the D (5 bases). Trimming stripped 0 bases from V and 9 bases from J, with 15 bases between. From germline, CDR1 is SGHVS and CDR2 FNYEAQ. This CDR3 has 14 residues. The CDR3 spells CASSLARDGDGQYF. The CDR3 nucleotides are TGTGCCAGCAGCTTAGCCAGGGATGGAGATGGGCAGTACTTC.

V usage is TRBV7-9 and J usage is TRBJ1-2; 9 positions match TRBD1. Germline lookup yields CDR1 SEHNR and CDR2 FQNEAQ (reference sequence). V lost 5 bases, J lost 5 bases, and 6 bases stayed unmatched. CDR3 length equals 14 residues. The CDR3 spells CASSKQGQGYGYTF. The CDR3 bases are TGTGCCAGCAGCAAGCAGGGACAGGGTTATGGCTACACCTTC.

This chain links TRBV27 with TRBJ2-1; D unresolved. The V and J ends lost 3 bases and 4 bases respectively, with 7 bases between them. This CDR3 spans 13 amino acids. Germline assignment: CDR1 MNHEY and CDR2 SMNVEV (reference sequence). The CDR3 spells CASSLPGYNEQFF. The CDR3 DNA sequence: TGTGCCAGCAGTTTGCCCGGATACAATGAGCAGTTCTTC.

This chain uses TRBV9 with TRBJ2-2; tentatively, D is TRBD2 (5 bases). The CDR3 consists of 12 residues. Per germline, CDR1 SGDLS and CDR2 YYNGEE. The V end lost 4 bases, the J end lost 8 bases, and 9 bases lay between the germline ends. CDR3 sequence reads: CASSPGSGELFF. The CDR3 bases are TGTGCCAGCAGCCCGGGATCGGGGGAGCTGTTTTTT.

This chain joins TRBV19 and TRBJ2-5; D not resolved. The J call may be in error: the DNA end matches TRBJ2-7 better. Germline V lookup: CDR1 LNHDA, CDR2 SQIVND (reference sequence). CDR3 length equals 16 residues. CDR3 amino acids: CASSIGKGEWSYEQYF. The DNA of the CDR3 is TGTGCCAGTAGTATTGGTAAGGGTGAGTGGTCCTACGAGCAGTACTTC.